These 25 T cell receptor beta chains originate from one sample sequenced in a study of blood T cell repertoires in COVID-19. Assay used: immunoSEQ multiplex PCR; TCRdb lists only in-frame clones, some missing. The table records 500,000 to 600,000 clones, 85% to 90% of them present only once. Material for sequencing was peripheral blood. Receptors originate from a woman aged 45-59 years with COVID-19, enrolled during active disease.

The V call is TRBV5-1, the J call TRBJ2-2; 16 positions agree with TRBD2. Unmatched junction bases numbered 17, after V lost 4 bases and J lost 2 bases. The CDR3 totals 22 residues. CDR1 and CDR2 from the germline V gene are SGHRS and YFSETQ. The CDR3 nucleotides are TGCGCCAGCAGCACCCGACTCCCGGGACTAGCGGGGGGGCCCGAAAACACCGGGGAGCTGTTTTTT. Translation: CASSTRLPGLAGGPENTGELFF. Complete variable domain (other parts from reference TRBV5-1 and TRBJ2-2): KAGVTQTPRYLIKTRGQQVTLSCSPISGHRSVSWYQQTPGQGLQFLFEYFSETQRNKGNFPGRFSGRQFSNSRSEMNVSTLELGDSALYLCASSTRLPGLAGGPENTGELFFGEGSRLTVL.

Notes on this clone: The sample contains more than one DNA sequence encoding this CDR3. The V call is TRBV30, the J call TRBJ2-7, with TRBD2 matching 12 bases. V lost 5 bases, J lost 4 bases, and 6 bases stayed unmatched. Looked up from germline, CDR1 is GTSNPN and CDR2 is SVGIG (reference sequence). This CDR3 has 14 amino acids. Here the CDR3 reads CAWSPGLAGYEQYF. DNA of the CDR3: TGTGCCTGGTCACCCGGACTAGCGGGGTACGAGCAGTACTTC.

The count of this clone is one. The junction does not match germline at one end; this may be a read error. CDR3 nucleotides: TGTGCCAGCAGCGTAGATATCTTGGGGGGGAACAGGGTCTTT. Protein: CASSVDILGGNRVF. The J gene is TRBJ1-1, the V gene TRBV9, with D possibly TRBD1 on 6 matching bases. The CDR3 is 14 amino acids. Germline values: CDR1 SGDLS, CDR2 YYNGEE.

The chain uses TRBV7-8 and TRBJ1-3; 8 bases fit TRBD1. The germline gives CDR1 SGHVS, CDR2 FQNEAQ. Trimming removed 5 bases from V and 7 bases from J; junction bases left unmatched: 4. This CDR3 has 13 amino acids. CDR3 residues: CASSPGQGNTIYF. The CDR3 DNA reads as TGTGCCAGCAGCCCCGGACAGGGTAACACCATATATTTT.

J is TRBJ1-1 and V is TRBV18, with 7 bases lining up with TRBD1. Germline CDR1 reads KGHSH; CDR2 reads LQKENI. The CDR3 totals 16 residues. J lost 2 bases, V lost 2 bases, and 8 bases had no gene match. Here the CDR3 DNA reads TGTGCCAGCTCACCAACAGGGACAGTCTCAAACACTGAAGCTTTCTTT. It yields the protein CASSPTGTVSNTEAFF.

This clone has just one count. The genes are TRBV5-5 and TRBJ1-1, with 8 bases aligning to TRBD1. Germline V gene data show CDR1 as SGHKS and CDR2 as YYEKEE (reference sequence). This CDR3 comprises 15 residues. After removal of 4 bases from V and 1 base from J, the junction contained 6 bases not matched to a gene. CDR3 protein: CASSTQQGGNTEAFF. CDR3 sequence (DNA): TGTGCCAGCAGCACTCAACAGGGGGGGAACACTGAAGCTTTCTTT. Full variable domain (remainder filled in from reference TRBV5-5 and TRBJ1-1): DAGVTQSPTHLIKTRGQQVTLRCSPISGHKSVSWYQQVLGQGPQFIFQYYEKEERGRGNFPDRFSARQFPNYSSELNVNALLLGDSALYLCASSTQQGGNTEAFFGQGTRLTVV.

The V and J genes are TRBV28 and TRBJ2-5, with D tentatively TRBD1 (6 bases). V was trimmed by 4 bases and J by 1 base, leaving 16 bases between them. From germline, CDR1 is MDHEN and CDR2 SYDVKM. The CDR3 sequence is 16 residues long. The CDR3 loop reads CASSSLPGQIQETQYF. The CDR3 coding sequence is TGTGCCAGCAGTTCCCTCCCGGGACAAATCCAAGAGACCCAGTACTTC.

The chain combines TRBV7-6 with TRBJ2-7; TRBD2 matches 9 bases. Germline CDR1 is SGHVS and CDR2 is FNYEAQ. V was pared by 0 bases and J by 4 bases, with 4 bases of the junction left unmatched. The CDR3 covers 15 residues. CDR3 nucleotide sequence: TGTGCCAGCAGCTTAGCGGCGGGAGGGCTGTACGAGCAGTACTTC. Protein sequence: CASSLAAGGLYEQYF.

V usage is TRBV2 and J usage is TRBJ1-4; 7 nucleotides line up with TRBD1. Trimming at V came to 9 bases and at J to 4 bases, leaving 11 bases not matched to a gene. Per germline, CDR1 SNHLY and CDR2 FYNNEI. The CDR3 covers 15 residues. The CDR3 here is CASRNPGQLNEKLFF. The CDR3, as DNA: TGTGCCAGTCGGAATCCGGGACAGCTTAATGAAAAACTGTTTTTT.

The CDR3 is CASSPTDNSPLHF. The DNA of the CDR3 is TGTGCCAGCAGTCCGACTGATAATTCACCCCTCCACTTT. This chain links TRBV11-2 with TRBJ1-6; D gene unclear. This CDR3 is built from 13 residues. V was pared by 6 bases and J by 5 bases, with 8 bases between. Per the germline V gene, CDR1 is SGHAT and CDR2 is FQNNGV.

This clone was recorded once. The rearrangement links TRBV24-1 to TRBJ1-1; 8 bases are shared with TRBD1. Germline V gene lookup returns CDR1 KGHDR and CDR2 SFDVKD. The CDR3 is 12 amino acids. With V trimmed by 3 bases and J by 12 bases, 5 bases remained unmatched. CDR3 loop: CATSDHRGETFF. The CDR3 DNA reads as TGTGCCACCAGTGATCACAGGGGGGAAACTTTCTTT.

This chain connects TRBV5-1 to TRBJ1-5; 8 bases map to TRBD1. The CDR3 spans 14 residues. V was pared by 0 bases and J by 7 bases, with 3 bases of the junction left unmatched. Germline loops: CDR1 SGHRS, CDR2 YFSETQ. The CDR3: CASSLAGGGQPQHF. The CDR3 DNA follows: TGCGCCAGCAGCTTGGCAGGGGGCGGACAGCCCCAGCATTTT. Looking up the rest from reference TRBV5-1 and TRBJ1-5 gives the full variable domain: KAGVTQTPRYLIKTRGQQVTLSCSPISGHRSVSWYQQTPGQGLQFLFEYFSETQRNKGNFPGRFSGRQFSNSRSEMNVSTLELGDSALYLCASSLAGGGQPQHFGDGTRLSIL.

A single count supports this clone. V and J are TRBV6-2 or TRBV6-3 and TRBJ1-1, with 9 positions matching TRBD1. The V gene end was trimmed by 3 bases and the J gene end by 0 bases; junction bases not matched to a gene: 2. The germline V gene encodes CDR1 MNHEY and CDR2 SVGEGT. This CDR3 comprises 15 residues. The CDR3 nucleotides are TGTGCCAGCAGTTATGGGGACAGGGTGAACACTGAAGCTTTCTTT. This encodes CASSYGDRVNTEAFF.

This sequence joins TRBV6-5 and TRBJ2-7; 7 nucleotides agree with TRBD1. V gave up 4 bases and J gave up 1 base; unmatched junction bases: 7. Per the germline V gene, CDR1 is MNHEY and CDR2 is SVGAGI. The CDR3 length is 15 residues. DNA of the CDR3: TGTGCCAGCAGTTCGAGGACAGGTCCTTCCTACGAGCAGTACTTC. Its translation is CASSSRTGPSYEQYF.

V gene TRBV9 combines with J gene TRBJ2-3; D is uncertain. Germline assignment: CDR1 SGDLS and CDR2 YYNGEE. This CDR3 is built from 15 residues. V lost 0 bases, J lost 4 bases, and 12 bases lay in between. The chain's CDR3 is CASSVGRLRADTQYF. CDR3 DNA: TGTGCCAGCAGCGTAGGACGACTTCGCGCAGATACGCAGTATTTT.

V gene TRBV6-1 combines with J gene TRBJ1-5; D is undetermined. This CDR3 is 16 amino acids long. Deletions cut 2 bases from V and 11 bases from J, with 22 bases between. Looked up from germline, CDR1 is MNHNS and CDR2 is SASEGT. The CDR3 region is CASSESLGRPSAAQHF. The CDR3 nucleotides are TGTGCCAGCAGTGAATCCCTGGGGAGGCCATCAGCGGCCCAGCATTTT.

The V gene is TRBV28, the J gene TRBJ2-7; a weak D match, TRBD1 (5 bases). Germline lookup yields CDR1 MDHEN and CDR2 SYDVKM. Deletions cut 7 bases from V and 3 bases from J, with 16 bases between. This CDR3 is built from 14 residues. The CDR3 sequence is CASKADTGGYEQYF. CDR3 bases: TGTGCCAGCAAGGCGGACACGGGCGGCTACGAGCAGTACTTC. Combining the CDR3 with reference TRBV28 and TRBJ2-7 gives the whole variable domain DVKVTQSSRYLVKRTGEKVFLECVQDMDHENMFWYRQDPGLGLRLIYFSYDVKMKEKGDIPEGYSVSREKKERFSLILESASTNQTSMYLCASKADTGGYEQYFGPGTRLTVT.

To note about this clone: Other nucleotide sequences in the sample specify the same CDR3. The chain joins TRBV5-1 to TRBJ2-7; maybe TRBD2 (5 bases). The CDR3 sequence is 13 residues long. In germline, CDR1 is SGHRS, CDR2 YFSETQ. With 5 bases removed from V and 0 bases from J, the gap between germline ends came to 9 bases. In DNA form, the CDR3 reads TGCGCCAGCAGGCGTGGGAGCTCCTACGAGCAGTACTTC. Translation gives CASRRGSSYEQYF.

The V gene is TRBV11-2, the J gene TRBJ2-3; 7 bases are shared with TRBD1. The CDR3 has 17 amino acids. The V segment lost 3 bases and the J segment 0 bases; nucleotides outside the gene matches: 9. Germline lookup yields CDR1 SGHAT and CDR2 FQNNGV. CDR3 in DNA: TGTGCCAGCAGCTTCCAGACAGGGTTCTCTAGCACAGATACGCAGTATTTT. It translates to CASSFQTGFSSTDTQYF.

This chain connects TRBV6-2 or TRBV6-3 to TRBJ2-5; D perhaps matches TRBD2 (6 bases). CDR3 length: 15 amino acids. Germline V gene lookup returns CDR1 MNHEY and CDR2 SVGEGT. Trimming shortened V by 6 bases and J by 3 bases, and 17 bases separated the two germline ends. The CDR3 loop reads CASSPGGAVEETQYF. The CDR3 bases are TGTGCCAGCAGCCCCGGGGGAGCGGTCGAAGAGACCCAGTACTTC.

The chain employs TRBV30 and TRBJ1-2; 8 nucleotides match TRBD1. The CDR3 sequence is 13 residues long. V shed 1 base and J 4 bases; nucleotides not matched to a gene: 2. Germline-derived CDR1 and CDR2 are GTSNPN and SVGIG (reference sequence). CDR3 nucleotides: TGTGCCTGGAGTGCCGGGACAGGCTATGGCTACACCTTC. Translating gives CAWSAGTGYGYTF.

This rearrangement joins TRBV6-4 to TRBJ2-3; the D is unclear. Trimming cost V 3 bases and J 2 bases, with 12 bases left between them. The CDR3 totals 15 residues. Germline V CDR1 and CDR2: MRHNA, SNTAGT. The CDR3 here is CASSEKLRPTDTQYF. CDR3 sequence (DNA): TGTGCCAGCAGTGAAAAGCTCCGCCCCACAGATACGCAGTATTTT.

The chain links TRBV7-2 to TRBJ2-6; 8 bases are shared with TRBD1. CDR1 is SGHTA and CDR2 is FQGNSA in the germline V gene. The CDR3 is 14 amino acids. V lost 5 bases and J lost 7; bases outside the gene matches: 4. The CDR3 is CASSPDRAANVLTF. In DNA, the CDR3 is TGTGCCAGCAGCCCGGACAGGGCCGCCAACGTCCTGACTTTC. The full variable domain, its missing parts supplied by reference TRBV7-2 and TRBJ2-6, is GAGVSQSPSNKVTEKGKDVELRCDPISGHTALYWYRQSLGQGLEFLIYFQGNSAPDKSGLPSDRFSAERTGGSVSTLTIQRTQQEDSAVYLCASSPDRAANVLTFGAGSRLTVL.

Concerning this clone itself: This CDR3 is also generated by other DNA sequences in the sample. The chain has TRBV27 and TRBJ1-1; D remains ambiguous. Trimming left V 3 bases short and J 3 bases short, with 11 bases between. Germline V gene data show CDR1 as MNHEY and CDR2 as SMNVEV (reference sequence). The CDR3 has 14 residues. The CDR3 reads CASSLRGQYTEAFF. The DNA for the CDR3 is TGTGCCAGCAGTTTGCGAGGTCAGTACACTGAAGCTTTCTTT.

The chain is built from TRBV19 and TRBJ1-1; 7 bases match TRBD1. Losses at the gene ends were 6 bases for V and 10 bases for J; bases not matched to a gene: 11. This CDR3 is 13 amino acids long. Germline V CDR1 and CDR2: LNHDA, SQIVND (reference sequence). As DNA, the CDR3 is TGTGCCAGTAGCACCAGACAGGGACGGGCAGCTTTCTTT. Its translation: CASSTRQGRAAFF.